Below are 7 T cell receptor beta chains sequenced from a single sample in a study of T cell responses to AZD1222 COVID-19 vaccine. TCRdb keeps only in-frame clones here, not all; method: immunoSEQ multiplex PCR. The sample holds over 100,000 clones, approximately 87% seen once. The sample in question was peripheral blood, obtained on day 0 of AZD1222 vaccination. These receptors all stem from an adult in good health.

The chain joins TRBV2 to TRBJ2-3, with 8 bases fitting TRBD2. CDR3 length: 17 residues. Unmatched junction bases numbered 19, after V lost 6 bases and J lost 8 bases. Germline V gene lookup returns CDR1 SNHLY and CDR2 FYNNEI. For the CDR3, the DNA is TGTGCCAGCAGCCAATACTCGCAGCGGGGGTTCTATGCTACGCAGTATTTT. Translated, it gives CASSQYSQRGFYATQYF.

The chain joins TRBV19 to TRBJ2-3; 10 positions match TRBD1. Germline CDR1 is LNHDA and CDR2 is SQIVND (reference sequence). The CDR3 contains 15 residues. V shed 4 bases and J 4 bases; nucleotides not matched to a gene: 5. The DNA for the CDR3 is TGTGCCAGTAGTAGAGACAGGGGGCGTGCAGATACGCAGTATTTT. Its translation is CASSRDRGRADTQYF.

The V gene is TRBV18, the J gene TRBJ1-1; no clear D gene. Germline V gene sequence: CDR1 KGHSH, CDR2 LQKENI. Between the trimmed V and J ends, which lost 2 bases and 0 bases, there was a span of 10 bases. There are 15 residues in the CDR3. In nucleotides, the CDR3 is TGTGCCAGCTCACCAGTGGAGGGTCTGAACACTGAAGCTTTCTTT. It encodes CASSPVEGLNTEAFF.

The V gene is TRBV7-6, the J gene TRBJ2-1, with TRBD2 matching over 15 bases. V lost 6 bases and J lost 3; bases outside the gene matches: 12. Per germline, CDR1 SGHVS and CDR2 FNYEAQ. The CDR3 runs to 19 residues. The CDR3 region is CASSTKKGLAGGRYNEQFF. CDR3 DNA sequence: TGTGCCAGCAGTACTAAGAAGGGACTAGCGGGGGGACGCTACAATGAGCAGTTCTTC.

The CDR3 region is CASIMYGHFEGNTIYF. CDR3 sequence (DNA): TGTGCCAGTATCATGTATGGACATTTCGAAGGAAACACCATATATTTT. The chain uses TRBV19 and TRBJ1-3; D perhaps matches TRBD1 (5 bases). Trimming removed 7 bases at V and 4 bases at J, with 20 bases between. Germline values: CDR1 LNHDA, CDR2 SQIVND (reference sequence). The length of the CDR3 is 16 residues.

CDR3 sequence: CASSQDSGGNSGNTIYF. The CDR3 DNA is TGTGCCAGCAGCCAAGATAGCGGCGGCAACTCTGGAAACACCATATATTTT. The chain recombines TRBV4-2 with TRBJ1-3, with D unclear. CDR1 and CDR2 from the germline V gene are LGHNA and YNFKEQ. CDR3 length: 17 amino acids. Deletions cut 0 bases from V and 0 bases from J, with 12 bases between.

V usage is TRBV12-5 and J usage is TRBJ1-1; TRBD1 matches at 9 bases. Germline V gene lookup returns CDR1 LGHNT and CDR2 FRNRAP. The CDR3 sequence is 16 residues long. V trimming: 2 bases; J trimming: 6 bases; junction bases outside the gene matches: 10. This CDR3 reads CASGLPRTGERAEAFF. The CDR3 region has the DNA TGTGCTAGTGGTTTGCCACGGACAGGGGAAAGGGCTGAAGCTTTCTTT.